One and the same sample provided the 9 T cell receptor beta chains below, sequenced in a study of shared clonotypes between healthy human individuals. The method was immunoSEQ multiplex PCR; TCRdb's version includes in-frame clones alone and lacks a portion of them. The sample has 530,000 or so clones, roughly 85% seen once; the top ten hold about 12%. Material: PBMCs. The receptor source for this set is a woman aged 40-49 years in good health. Some clones in this sample may be carry-over from other donors' samples.

The CDR3 DNA sequence: TGCGCCAGCAGCTTGGAGCCAGCGGGGATATACAATGAGCAGTTCTTC. It codes for CASSLEPAGIYNEQFF. This sequence joins TRBV5-1 and TRBJ2-1; 7 bases are a match to TRBD2. The V and J ends lost 0 bases and 4 bases, in that order; junction bases with no gene match: 7. Germline-derived CDR1 and CDR2 are SGHRS and YFSETQ. The CDR3 consists of 16 residues. Based on the CDR3 plus reference TRBV5-1 and TRBJ2-1, the full variable domain is KAGVTQTPRYLIKTRGQQVTLSCSPISGHRSVSWYQQTPGQGLQFLFEYFSETQRNKGNFPGRFSGRQFSNSRSEMNVSTLELGDSALYLCASSLEPAGIYNEQFFGPGTRLTVL.

V and J are TRBV4-2 and TRBJ2-7, with a tentative D call TRBD2 (6 bases). The germline gives CDR1 LGHNA, CDR2 YNFKEQ. Trimming took off 4 bases at V and 0 bases at J, with 16 bases between the two ends. The CDR3 is made up of 16 amino acids. The DNA of the CDR3 is TGTGCCAGCAGCCTTGTGGGGGGTGAACCCTCCTACGAGCAGTACTTC. Its protein is CASSLVGGEPSYEQYF.

This clone was seen a few times. This chain connects TRBV21-1 to TRBJ2-2; the D call in the table, TRBD1, was not verified against the DNA. TRBV21-1 is assigned pseudogene status. The CDR3 loop spans 15 amino acids. DNA for the CDR3: TGTGCCAGCAGAACAGGGAAGCGGAACACCGGGGAGCTGTTTTTT. It yields the protein CASRTGKRNTGELFF.

The CDR3: CASSRTRLETQYF. CDR3 sequence (DNA): TGTGCCAGCAGCCGGACTAGATTGGAGACCCAGTACTTC. The chain carries TRBV7-2 and TRBJ2-5; 7 positions match TRBD2. CDR3 length: 13 residues. Per the germline V gene, CDR1 is SGHTA and CDR2 is FQGNSA. Germline trimming cut 5 bases from V and 5 bases from J; bases unmatched to any gene: 5.

This sequence joins TRBV4-1 and TRBJ2-5, with a possible D match to TRBD1 (6 bases). Per germline, CDR1 MGHRA and CDR2 YSYEKL. Trimming cost V 2 bases and J 2 bases, with 12 bases left between them. This CDR3 spans 15 amino acids. The CDR3 sequence is CASSQRNRAQETQYF. In DNA, the CDR3 is TGCGCCAGCAGCCAAAGGAACAGGGCACAAGAGACCCAGTACTTC.

This clone was counted between two and nine times. Other DNA variants within this sample encode the same CDR3. The chain is built from TRBV4-2 and TRBJ1-2, with D uncertain. The V end was cut by 5 bases, the J end by 2 bases, with 12 bases between. This CDR3 is built from 14 residues. Germline values: CDR1 LGHNA, CDR2 YNFKEQ. CDR3 DNA sequence: TGTGCCAGCAGCAGGGAGGCGGGGAACTATGGCTACACCTTC. Protein product: CASSREAGNYGYTF.

The chain carries TRBV7-9 and TRBJ2-7; D is possibly TRBD1 (6 bases). Trimming cost V 2 bases and J 3 bases, with 11 bases left between them. The CDR3 has 14 residues. Germline V gives CDR1 SEHNR, CDR2 FQNEAQ (reference sequence). This chain's CDR3 is CASSLYREDYEQYF. In DNA form, the CDR3 reads TGTGCCAGCAGCTTATACAGGGAAGACTACGAGCAGTACTTC.

This clone appeared once. V gene TRBV11-2 combines with J gene TRBJ2-5, with 7 bases that match TRBD2. After removal of 1 base from V and 4 bases from J, the junction contained 15 bases not matched to a gene. This CDR3 has 18 residues. Germline V CDR1 and CDR2: SGHAT, FQNNGV. The CDR3 is CASSLVREGGATGETQYF. CDR3 coding DNA: TGTGCCAGCAGCTTAGTGAGGGAGGGCGGGGCTACCGGAGAGACCCAGTACTTC.

This chain links TRBV23-1 with TRBJ2-4; no clear D. TRBV23-1 is annotated as an ORF whose role is uncertain. The CDR3 loop spans 16 amino acids. The V gene lost 4 bases and the J gene lost 0 bases, with 13 bases spanning the gap. The CDR3 here is CASSLRQVVAKNIQYF. CDR3 nucleotides: TGCGCCAGCAGTCTCCGCCAGGTCGTAGCCAAAAACATTCAGTACTTC.